Listed below are T cell receptor beta chains from one sample, sequenced in a study of regulatory T cells in long-lasting Graves disease. TCRdb used MiXCR to reprocess the multiplex PCR reads, holding one entry per CDR3 protein. The sample consists of some 370,000 distinct CDR3 sequences, 20% to 25% of them appearing once. The sequenced sample was peripheral blood mononuclear cells (PBMCs), obtained when the disease was refractory, from a patient treated with antithyroid drugs. These receptors originate from a woman between 40 and 50 years old with Graves disease. The conserved cysteine and the conserved F or W are not part of the CDR3 here. The order of the fields is V gene, J gene, CDR3 protein.

V: TRBV14; J: TRBJ2-2; CDR3: ASSQVQSYYPTGELF
V: TRBV5-1; J: TRBJ1-2; CDR3: ASSLAGLSGYT
V: TRBV29-1; J: TRBJ1-2; CDR3: SVERGVTSSYGYT
V: TRBV5-1; J: TRBJ1-1; CDR3: ASSWWENTEAF
V: TRBV12-3/TRBV12-4; J: TRBJ2-7; CDR3: ASRRQGAFYEQY
V: TRBV5-1; J: TRBJ2-5; CDR3: ASSLEGRYQTQY
V: TRBV27; J: TRBJ2-7; CDR3: ASSFKGAYEQY
V: TRBV6-1; J: TRBJ2-7; CDR3: ASRSSNSGFEQY
V: TRBV2; J: TRBJ2-1; CDR3: ASNRGYPGLDEQF
V: TRBV12-3/TRBV12-4; J: TRBJ2-2; CDR3: ASSPDYLTGELF
V: TRBV12-3/TRBV12-4; J: TRBJ1-3; CDR3: ASSFWAGLSGNTIY
V: TRBV19; J: TRBJ2-7; CDR3: ASSIARQGFYPGEQY
V: TRBV6-1; J: TRBJ2-7; CDR3: ASNQGFAYEQY
V: TRBV28; J: TRBJ1-1; CDR3: ASSSGQANTEAF
V: TRBV7-8; J: TRBJ1-2; CDR3: ASTGTGVGYT
V: TRBV10-3; J: TRBJ1-4; CDR3: AISESRGAWREKLF
V: TRBV3-1; J: TRBJ2-2; CDR3: ASSQSGPFTGELF
V: TRBV28; J: TRBJ2-5; CDR3: ASSLVQGAWETQY
V: TRBV3-1; J: TRBJ1-3; CDR3: ASSQDGRAGNTIY
V: TRBV2; J: TRBJ1-2; CDR3: ASSDSWGVYGYT
V: TRBV28; J: TRBJ1-2; CDR3: ASSLSLPGGYT
V: TRBV7-9; J: TRBJ2-7; CDR3: ASSLEARRTSYEQY
V: TRBV7-9; J: TRBJ2-7; CDR3: ASSEGQGPYEQY
V: TRBV28; J: TRBJ1-5; CDR3: ASNNRGGNQPQH
V: TRBV19; J: TRBJ2-5; CDR3: ASSATGGGETQY
V: TRBV3-1; J: TRBJ1-6; CDR3: ASSQVPLQSPLH
V: TRBV28; J: TRBJ2-3; CDR3: ASSSFGWGTDTQY
V: TRBV25-1; J: TRBJ2-2; CDR3: ASSTRDTPTGELF
V: TRBV6-1; J: TRBJ2-7; CDR3: ASRTGAGGSYEQY
V: TRBV28; J: TRBJ1-5; CDR3: ATLGLWGSGNQPQH
V: TRBV2; J: TRBJ1-1; CDR3: ASRPGQVMNTEAF
V: TRBV7-9; J: TRBJ1-6; CDR3: ASRPGAVNSPLH
V: TRBV2; J: TRBJ2-1; CDR3: ASRAYSYNEQF
V: TRBV7-9; J: TRBJ1-1; CDR3: ASSPPGDRGPGTEAF
V: TRBV5-1; J: TRBJ2-3; CDR3: ASSAYPGQAKTSTDTQY
V: TRBV11-1; J: TRBJ2-1; CDR3: ASSLAVGGRTYNEQF
V: TRBV5-1; J: TRBJ1-6; CDR3: ASSIGTGGDSPLH